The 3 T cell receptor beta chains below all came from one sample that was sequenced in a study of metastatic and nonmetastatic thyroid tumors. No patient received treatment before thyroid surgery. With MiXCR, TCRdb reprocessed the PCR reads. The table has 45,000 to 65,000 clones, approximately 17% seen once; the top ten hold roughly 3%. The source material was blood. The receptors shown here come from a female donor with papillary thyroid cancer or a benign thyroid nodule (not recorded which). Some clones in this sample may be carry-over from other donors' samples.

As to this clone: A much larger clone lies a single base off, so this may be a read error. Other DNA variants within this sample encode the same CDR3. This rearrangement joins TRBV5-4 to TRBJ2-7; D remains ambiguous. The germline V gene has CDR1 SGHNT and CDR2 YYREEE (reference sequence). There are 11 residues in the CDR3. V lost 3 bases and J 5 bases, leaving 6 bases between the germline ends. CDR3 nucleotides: TGTGCCAGCAGCTCAATCAACGAGCAGTACTTC. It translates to CASSSINEQYF.

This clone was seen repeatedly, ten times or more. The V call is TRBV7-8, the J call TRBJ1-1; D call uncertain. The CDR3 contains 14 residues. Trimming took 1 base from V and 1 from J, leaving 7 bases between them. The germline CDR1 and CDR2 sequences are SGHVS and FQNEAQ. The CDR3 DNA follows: TGTGCCAGCAGCTTAGGAGGGCGGAACACTGAAGCTTTCTTT. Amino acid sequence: CASSLGGRNTEAFF.

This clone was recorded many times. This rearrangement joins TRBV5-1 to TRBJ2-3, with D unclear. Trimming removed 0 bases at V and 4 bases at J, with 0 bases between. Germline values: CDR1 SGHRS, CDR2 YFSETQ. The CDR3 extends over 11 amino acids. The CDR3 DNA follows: TGCGCCAGCAGCTTGGCAGATACGCAGTATTTT. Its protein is CASSLADTQYF. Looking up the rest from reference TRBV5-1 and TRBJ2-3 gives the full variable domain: KAGVTQTPRYLIKTRGQQVTLSCSPISGHRSVSWYQQTPGQGLQFLFEYFSETQRNKGNFPGRFSGRQFSNSRSEMNVSTLELGDSALYLCASSLADTQYFGPGTRLTVL.